The source of this T cell receptor beta chain is a study of blood T cell repertoires in COVID-19. In the study overall: Both acute and convalescent COVID-19 samples were obtained from the United States, Italy and Spain. T cells, B-cell-depleted T cells, or PBMCs provided the cDNA or gDNA that served as material.

In the original analysis: Amplification of reference gene primers was used by the study to estimate nucleated cell counts. Assay: immunoSEQ multiplex PCR; the TCRdb copy retains only in-frame clones and omits some. The DNA was the basis for D and trimming; V, J and clone size are from that table. Of approximately 100,000 clones listed, 70% to 90% were seen once; the top ten hold 2.5% to 3.5%. V lost 5 bases and J lost 6; bases outside the gene matches: 8. The CDR3 spans 15 residues. CDR1 is MNHEY, CDR2 SVGAGI, per germline. This sequence was found in a man aged 50-59 years in a cohort sampled during active COVID-19. Sequencing was performed on peripheral blood. The chain joins TRBV6-5 to TRBJ2-2; 8 bases fit TRBD1. The CDR3 DNA reads as TGTGCCAGCAGTCGGACTTGGACAGGGCCCGGGGAGCTGTTTTTT. Residues: CASSRTWTGPGELFF.